Listed below are T cell receptor beta chains from one sample, sequenced in a study of T cell repertoires in cytomegalovirus infection. TCRdb reanalysed the reads using MiXCR and keeps one entry per CDR3 protein. This table holds roughly 230,000 distinct CDR3 sequences, about 23% found once. Sequenced material: CD8+ T cells from PBMCs. The receptor set was obtained from a human donor in good health (CMV status not recorded). Some clones in this sample may be carry-over from other donors' samples. The CDR3 runs from the conserved cysteine through the conserved F or W. Fields, in order: CDR3 length, V gene, J gene, CDR3 protein.

16	TRBV28	TRBJ2-3	CASSLWAGTSTDTQYF
14	TRBV7-8	TRBJ2-5	CASSLGGRGETQYF
11	TRBV6-6	TRBJ2-1	CASSGVHEQFF
13	TRBV7-2	TRBJ1-1	CASSLAGLLGAFF
15	TRBV12-3/TRBV12-4	TRBJ2-5	CASRDDREDPETQYF
14	TRBV7-2	TRBJ2-1	CASSYSGPFNEQFF
13	TRBV2	TRBJ1-1	CAGSGGEVTEAFF
14	TRBV7-2	TRBJ2-1	CASSYVSSYNEQFF
16	TRBV28	TRBJ1-6	CASLTPRTANNSPLHF
15	TRBV12-3/TRBV12-4	TRBJ2-6	CASSLFASGANVLTF
11	TRBV6-8	TRBJ1-1	CASRTGTEAFF
13	TRBV7-6	TRBJ2-7	CASSLAQSYEQYF
14	TRBV7-9	TRBJ2-3	CASSVGFGTDTQYF
14	TRBV5-5	TRBJ2-2	CASSWTGPTGELFF
17	TRBV4-2	TRBJ1-2	CASSQQTGATGPGGYTF
16	TRBV12-3/TRBV12-4	TRBJ1-5	CASSTLDREEGQPQHF
14	TRBV27	TRBJ1-5	CASSLSGWSQPQHF
16	TRBV28	TRBJ2-5	CASSLVPGGMEETQYF
14	TRBV6-1	TRBJ2-1	CASSPRTFYNEQFF
13	TRBV4-2	TRBJ2-1	CASTGGGQVEQFF
16	TRBV4-2	TRBJ2-1	CASSQESGGVDNEQFF
13	TRBV28	TRBJ1-1	CASSFVIGTEAFF
15	TRBV7-6	TRBJ1-1	CASSLSGVLDTEAFF